The subject of this entry is one T cell receptor beta chain. Antigen specificity is unknown. Generated by immunoSEQ multiplex PCR, the TCRdb table keeps only in-frame clones and is missing some. The sample lists 200,000 to 250,000 clones; 85% to 95% were seen once. The data belong to a study of T cell responses to AZD1222 COVID-19 vaccine. General study results and limits: Repertoires were obtained solely post-peak T cell response. After two AZD1222 doses, spike-specific TCR breadth and depth rose versus day 0. White British ancestry dominated among donors, who included more females, and clonal diversity was possibly underestimated.

CDR1 and CDR2 (germline): SGHNT, YYREEE (reference sequence). This CDR3 is built from 15 residues. With 2 bases removed from V and 0 bases from J, the gap between germline ends came to 9 bases. Material: peripheral blood, obtained on day 0 of MenACWY control vaccination. The sequence came from an adult in good health. The V and J genes are TRBV5-4 and TRBJ1-3; D remains ambiguous. The CDR3 here is CASSFSGGSGNTIYF. The CDR3 nucleotides read TGTGCCAGCAGCTTTTCAGGCGGCTCTGGAAACACCATATATTTT.